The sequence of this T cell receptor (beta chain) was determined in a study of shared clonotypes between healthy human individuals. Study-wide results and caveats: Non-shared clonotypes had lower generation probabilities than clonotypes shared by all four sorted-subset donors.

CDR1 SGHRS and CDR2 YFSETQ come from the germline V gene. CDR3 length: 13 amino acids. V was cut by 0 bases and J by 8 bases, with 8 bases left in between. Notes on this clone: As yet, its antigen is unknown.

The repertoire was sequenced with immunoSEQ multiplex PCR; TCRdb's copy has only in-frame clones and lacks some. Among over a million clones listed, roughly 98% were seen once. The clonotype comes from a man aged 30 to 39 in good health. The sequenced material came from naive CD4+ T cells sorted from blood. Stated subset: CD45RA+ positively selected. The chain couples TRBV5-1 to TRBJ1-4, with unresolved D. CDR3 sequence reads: CASSLGPIEKLFF. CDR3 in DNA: TGCGCCAGCAGCTTGGGACCCATCGAAAAACTGTTTTTT.